These 23 T cell receptor beta chains came from one sample sequenced in a study of blood T cells in healthy people across ages. With a J-beta primer mix and a sample-barcoded 5' primer, a second PCR ran roughly 6 to 11 cycles. Via MiXCR, TCRdb re-called the 5' RACE reads, giving one row per CDR3 protein. The sample holds roughly 1.7 million distinct CDR3 sequences, 34% seen once. Sequenced input: blood. The receptors were gathered from a woman between 25 and 40 years old in good health.

This clonotype appeared a few times. This rearrangement joins TRBV7-3 to TRBJ2-1, with a possible D match to TRBD2 (6 bases). Germline V lookup: CDR1 SGHTA, CDR2 FQGTGA. The CDR3 loop spans 14 amino acids. Between the trimmed V and J ends, which lost 0 bases and 8 bases, there was a span of 11 bases. For the CDR3, the DNA is TGTGCCAGCAGCTTAACAGGTCGCGGGGATGAGCAGTTCTTC. Its protein product is CASSLTGRGDEQFF.

The chain employs TRBV20-1 and TRBJ2-3; TRBD2 matches 12 bases. The CDR3 has 19 amino acids. Germline-derived CDR1 and CDR2 are DFQATT and SNEGSKA (reference sequence). The J segment lost 1 base and the V segment lost 0 bases, leaving 11 bases of the junction unmatched. The CDR3 here is CSARDVPLAGGLGTDTQYF. DNA for the CDR3: TGCAGTGCTAGAGATGTCCCCCTAGCGGGGGGGCTTGGCACAGATACGCAGTATTTT.

This clonotype has only a few counts. The chain uses TRBV27 and TRBJ2-1; 7 nucleotides agree with TRBD1. Trimming took 4 bases from V and 5 from J; bases not matched to a gene: 8. This CDR3 has 15 residues. Germline V CDR1 and CDR2: MNHEY, SMNVEV (reference sequence). CDR3 sequence (DNA): TGTGCCAGCAGTTCGACCGGGACAGATAACAATGAGCAGTTCTTC. Encoded protein: CASSSTGTDNNEQFF.

This sequence joins TRBV6-1 and TRBJ2-1; D not certain. Germline V gene data show CDR1 as MNHNS and CDR2 as SASEGT. CDR3 length equals 13 residues. V lost 5 bases and J 5 bases, leaving 10 bases between the germline ends. CDR3 loop: CASSPHINNEQFF. The CDR3 region has the DNA TGTGCCAGCAGTCCCCATATAAACAATGAGCAGTTCTTC.

J is TRBJ2-1 and V is TRBV20-1; D is possibly TRBD2 (5 bases). Trimming removed 8 bases at V and 0 bases at J, with 20 bases between. CDR1 is DFQATT and CDR2 is SNEGSKA in the germline V gene (reference sequence). The CDR3 is 16 residues long. The CDR3 here is CSLPPHSGNSYNEQFF. The CDR3 DNA follows: TGCAGTCTACCTCCACACAGCGGAAACTCCTACAATGAGCAGTTCTTC.

In its sample, this clonotype was seen a few times. The chain couples TRBV5-1 to TRBJ2-1; 7 bases are a match to TRBD1. The germline V gene has CDR1 SGHRS and CDR2 YFSETQ. Trimming took 6 bases from V and 9 from J; bases not matched to a gene: 3. The CDR3 extends over 11 amino acids. The CDR3 region has the DNA TGCGCCAGCACCCAGGGGGTTGAGCAGTTCTTC. This translates into CASTQGVEQFF.

This sequence joins TRBV11-2 and TRBJ2-7, with D unresolved. Germline CDR1 SGHAT, CDR2 FQNNGV. This CDR3 has 13 residues. Trimming cost V 5 bases and J 3 bases, with 11 bases left between them. The CDR3 loop reads CASSRYRDYEQYF. The CDR3 nucleotides are TGTGCCAGCAGCCGCTATCGAGACTACGAGCAGTACTTC.

This clonotype has a count of ten or more. One base away lies a much larger clone, so this may be a sequencing read error. J is TRBJ2-2 and V is TRBV6-1; 7 nucleotides line up with TRBD1. Germline CDR1 is MNHNS and CDR2 is SASEGT. This CDR3 contains 14 residues. This CDR3 reads CASRGTANTGERFF. The CDR3 DNA follows: TGTGCCAGCAGAGGGACAGCGAACACCGGGGAGCGGTTTTTT.

This clonotype came up a few times. The rearrangement joins TRBV20-1 to TRBJ2-3; 11 bases are shared with TRBD2. The CDR3 loop spans 17 amino acids. V shed 1 base, J shed 0 bases, and the junction held 6 bases outside the gene matches. CDR1 is DFQATT, CDR2 SNEGSKA, per germline (reference sequence). Here the CDR3 reads CSARGLAGLSSTDTQYF. CDR3 in DNA: TGCAGTGCTAGAGGACTAGCGGGGTTATCTAGCACAGATACGCAGTATTTT.

The V and J genes are TRBV7-2 and TRBJ1-2; D is uncertain. The CDR3 is made up of 18 amino acids. Germline assignment: CDR1 SGHTA and CDR2 FQGNSA. V lost 7 bases, J lost 8 bases, and 32 bases lay in between. CDR3 bases: TGTGCCAGCATCGAAAGGGCCGAGGTTTCTTATCAGGCGAGGGGCTACACCTTC. Its translation: CASIERAEVSYQARGYTF.

The CDR3 here is CASSRPGQKLNEQYF. In nucleotides, the CDR3 is TGTGCCAGCAGTCGACCGGGACAGAAGCTGAACGAGCAGTACTTC. The chain links TRBV28 to TRBJ2-7; 7 nucleotides agree with TRBD1. The CDR3 spans 15 residues. J gave up 5 bases and V 5 bases, and 12 bases lay outside the gene matches. CDR1 is MDHEN and CDR2 is SYDVKM in the germline V gene.

On this clonotype: This may be a read error, as it is one base from a much larger clone. The chain couples TRBV20-1 to TRBJ2-3, with D uncertain. The length of the CDR3 is 13 residues. The V gene's germline CDR1 is DFQATT and CDR2 SNEGSKA (reference sequence). V was clipped by 7 bases and J by 2 bases, with 13 bases between them. In DNA, the CDR3 is TGCAGTGTATTTAACACCAACACAGATACGCAGTATTTT. Residues: CSVFNTNTDTQYF.

This clonotype was counted a few times. The chain combines TRBV11-2 with TRBJ2-7; D perhaps matches TRBD1 (5 bases). The CDR3 spans 16 residues. V was pared by 0 bases and J by 2 bases, with 14 bases between. CDR1 SGHAT and CDR2 FQNNGV come from the germline V gene. The chain's CDR3 is CASSLDPLGVTYEQYF. The CDR3 DNA is TGTGCCAGCAGCTTAGATCCCTTAGGGGTGACCTACGAGCAGTACTTC. The variable domain in full, with the rest retrieved from reference TRBV11-2 and TRBJ2-7, is EAGVAQSPRYKIIEKRQSVAFWCNPISGHATLYWYQQILGQGPKLLIQFQNNGVVDDSQLPKDRFSAERLKGVDSTLKIQPAKLEDSAVYLCASSLDPLGVTYEQYFGPGTRLTVT.

This clonotype was detected a few times. This chain joins TRBV27 and TRBJ1-1; D is unclear. Trimming removed 2 bases from V and 4 bases from J, with 8 bases in between. Germline V CDR1 and CDR2: MNHEY, SMNVEV (reference sequence). CDR3 length: 13 residues. CDR3 sequence reads: CASSLMLGTEAFF. The CDR3 DNA follows: TGTGCCAGCAGTTTAATGCTGGGCACTGAAGCTTTCTTT.

This clonotype has a handful of counts. This chain links TRBV11-2 with TRBJ2-3; TRBD2 aligns across 13 bases. CDR1 is SGHAT, CDR2 FQNNGV, per germline. The V and J ends lost 6 bases and 8 bases, in that order; junction bases with no gene match: 8. The CDR3 is made up of 15 amino acids. The CDR3 bases are TGTGCCAGCAGAGTTACTAGCGGGAGGGGGGGTACGCAGTATTTT. This codes for CASRVTSGRGGTQYF.

CDR3 sequence: CASGKDGRGPLGAFF. The CDR3 bases are TGTGCCAGCGGAAAAGATGGGAGGGGACCCCTTGGAGCTTTCTTT. This chain joins TRBV9 and TRBJ1-1, with D maybe TRBD1 (5 bases). CDR1 and CDR2 (germline): SGDLS, YYNGEE. V was pared by 7 bases and J by 10 bases, with 26 bases between. This CDR3 has 15 residues.

This clonotype was observed once. The chain has TRBV11-2 and TRBJ2-5; D might be TRBD2 (5 bases). V lost 4 bases, J lost 7 bases, and 22 bases lay in between. Germline CDR1 reads SGHAT; CDR2 reads FQNNGV. The CDR3 sequence is 16 residues long. CDR3 protein: CASSSLRGQLEGTQYF. The CDR3 nucleotides read TGTGCCAGCAGCTCTCTGCGCGGCCAGCTTGAGGGGACCCAGTACTTC.

The chain employs TRBV12-3 or TRBV12-4 and TRBJ2-5, with 7 nucleotides matching TRBD2. The CDR3 has 13 amino acids. The V gene end was trimmed by 6 bases and the J gene end by 5 bases; junction bases not matched to a gene: 6. The CDR3 loop reads CASSPWEGETQYF. The CDR3 nucleotides read TGTGCCAGCAGCCCCTGGGAGGGGGAGACCCAGTACTTC.

As regards this clonotype: One base away lies a much larger clone, so this may be a sequencing read error. The chain is built from TRBV20-1 and TRBJ2-7; D is unclear. V was trimmed by 0 bases and J by 7 bases, leaving 16 bases between them. Germline V gives CDR1 DFQATT, CDR2 SNEGSKA (reference sequence). This CDR3 spans 14 amino acids. This chain's CDR3 is CSARDLVAYNEQYF. The CDR3 nucleotides read TGCAGTGCTAGAGACCTAGTTGCATACAATGAGCAGTACTTC.

This chain joins TRBV3-1 and TRBJ2-7; 8 bases fit TRBD1. V dropped 2 bases and J dropped 6; count of bases not matched to a gene: 3. This CDR3 is built from 13 residues. In germline, CDR1 is LGHDT, CDR2 YNNKEL (reference sequence). The CDR3 spells CASSQSTGVEQYF. CDR3 nucleotide sequence: TGTGCCAGCAGCCAATCGACAGGGGTCGAGCAGTACTTC.

The CDR3 sequence is CSAPVRTGIHEQYF. DNA for the CDR3: TGCAGTGCCCCGGTTAGGACAGGGATCCACGAGCAGTACTTC. This chain links TRBV20-1 with TRBJ2-5; 8 nucleotides match TRBD1. The J call is in doubt because the DNA end fits TRBJ2-7 better. The CDR3 contains 14 residues. Germline values: CDR1 DFQATT, CDR2 SNEGSKA (reference sequence).

This clonotype has just a few counts. This chain connects TRBV5-1 to TRBJ1-2, with TRBD1 matching over 8 bases. Germline CDR1 is SGHRS and CDR2 is YFSETQ. There are 16 residues in the CDR3. V lost 4 bases and J lost 4; bases outside the gene matches: 12. The CDR3 loop is CASSQTGQAESYGYTF. CDR3 sequence (DNA): TGCGCCAGCAGCCAAACGGGACAGGCTGAGAGCTATGGCTACACCTTC. The full variable domain, in which reference TRBV5-1 and TRBJ1-2 provide the parts outside the CDR3, is KAGVTQTPRYLIKTRGQQVTLSCSPISGHRSVSWYQQTPGQGLQFLFEYFSETQRNKGNFPGRFSGRQFSNSRSEMNVSTLELGDSALYLCASSQTGQAESYGYTFGSGTRLTVV.

This clonotype has a handful of counts. The chain has TRBV25-1 and TRBJ1-1; 7 positions match TRBD1. The CDR3 consists of 15 residues. V shed 4 bases, J shed 3 bases, and the junction held 8 bases outside the gene matches. In germline, CDR1 is MGHDK, CDR2 SYGVNS. The CDR3 here is CASSGTGVDDTEAFF. CDR3 bases: TGTGCCAGCAGTGGAACAGGGGTGGATGACACTGAAGCTTTCTTT.